The subject of this entry is one T cell receptor (beta chain). Germline assignment: CDR1 MDHEN and CDR2 SYDVKM. The CDR3 has 14 amino acids. Trimming removed 6 bases from V and 3 bases from J, with 15 bases in between. This sample is part of a study of blood T cell repertoires in COVID-19. Turning to the study itself: From the United States, Italy and Spain came samples of acute and convalescent COVID-19. The cDNA or gDNA used as material had been derived from T cells, B-cell-depleted T cells, or PBMCs.

In the original analysis: Using reference gene primer amplification, nucleated cell counts were estimated. The data were produced by immunoSEQ multiplex PCR, yet TCRdb's version contains in-frame clones alone and is incomplete. Clone size and V and J calls were adopted from that table, with D and trimming inferred from the DNA. The data hold some 94,000 clones, with around 90% observed a single time. The TCR comes from an older woman with COVID-19, enrolled during active disease. The chain couples TRBV28 to TRBJ2-7; D unresolved. The sequenced sample was peripheral blood. The DNA of the CDR3 is TGTGCCAGCAGACTGGGCCCCTCCCGCTACGAGCAGTACTTC. As protein: CASRLGPSRYEQYF.